This passage covers 30 T cell receptor beta chains from one sample sequenced in a study of cytotoxic CD8 clonotypes in ibrutinib-treated CLL. Clones were sequenced by immunoSEQ multiplex PCR, and TCRdb holds only the in-frame ones, with some missing. The sample yields a few hundred thousand clones, about 80% seen once. Here the sequenced sample was PBMCs, taken before ibrutinib treatment. These receptors all come from a human donor with chronic lymphocytic leukemia.

This chain joins TRBV2 and TRBJ2-1; no firm D call. Trimming took 7 bases from V and 6 from J, leaving 19 bases between them. The length of the CDR3 is 15 residues. CDR1 and CDR2 from the germline V gene are SNHLY and FYNNEI. CDR3 DNA: TGTGCCAGCACCTTAGGGTTAATCTGGTCCAATGAGCAGTTCTTC. Translation gives CASTLGLIWSNEQFF.

The chain recombines TRBV10-3 with TRBJ1-5; 7 bases are a match to TRBD1. The CDR3 sequence is 16 residues long. Germline CDR1 ENHRY, CDR2 SYGVKD. After removal of 3 bases from V and 0 bases from J, the junction contained 5 bases not matched to a gene. The CDR3: CAISDPGQYSNQPQHF. Here the CDR3 DNA reads TGTGCCATCAGTGATCCGGGACAGTATAGCAATCAGCCCCAGCATTTT.

The chain uses TRBV5-4 and TRBJ2-3; D not certain. CDR1 and CDR2 from the germline V gene are SGHNT and YYREEE (reference sequence). Trimming shortened V by 2 bases and J by 4 bases, and 14 bases separated the two germline ends. This CDR3 contains 15 residues. CDR3 sequence: CASSLHNLFSDTQYF. The CDR3 DNA reads TGTGCCAGCAGCTTACATAACCTTTTTTCAGATACGCAGTATTTT.

V is TRBV5-1 and J is TRBJ2-7; D gene unclear. Germline-derived CDR1 and CDR2 are SGHRS and YFSETQ. The CDR3 is made up of 15 amino acids. V lost 0 bases to trimming and J lost 3 bases, with 13 bases between them. The CDR3, as DNA: TGCGCCAGCAGCTTGGAGTTTACTTCGTACTACGAGCAGTACTTC. Translation: CASSLEFTSYYEQYF.

The chain couples TRBV30 to TRBJ2-1; D is undetermined. The CDR3 has 13 residues. Germline V gene lookup returns CDR1 GTSNPN and CDR2 SVGIG (reference sequence). Trimming took 0 bases from V and 5 from J, leaving 8 bases between them. The CDR3 coding sequence is TGTGCCTGGAGTGTACTCTTAAACAATGAGCAGTTCTTC. It encodes CAWSVLLNNEQFF.

This clone was detected a few times. This rearrangement joins TRBV7-2 to TRBJ1-2, with a tentative D call TRBD1 (5 bases). Per germline, CDR1 SGHTA and CDR2 FQGNSA. V lost 5 bases, J lost 4 bases, and 14 bases lay in between. The CDR3 loop spans 14 amino acids. CDR3 residues: CASSPQGPTYGYTF. The CDR3 DNA sequence: TGTGCCAGCAGCCCGCAGGGTCCCACCTATGGCTACACCTTC.

The chain couples TRBV9 to TRBJ2-3, with 10 bases lining up with TRBD2. The CDR3 totals 20 residues. Germline loops: CDR1 SGDLS, CDR2 YYNGEE. V shed 5 bases and J 3 bases; nucleotides not matched to a gene: 21. The CDR3 is CASSDQGTTHSGRLTDTQYF. CDR3 DNA sequence: TGTGCCAGCAGTGATCAGGGTACGACTCATAGCGGGAGGTTAACAGATACGCAGTATTTT. Looking up the rest from reference TRBV9 and TRBJ2-3 gives the full variable domain: DSGVTQTPKHLITATGQRVTLRCSPRSGDLSVYWYQQSLDQGLQFLIQYYNGEERAKGNILERFSAQQFPDLHSELNLSSLELGDSALYFCASSDQGTTHSGRLTDTQYFGPGTRLTVL.

The sample holds one count of this clone. V is TRBV19 and J is TRBJ2-7; 9 nucleotides align to TRBD1. The CDR3 is made up of 16 amino acids. J gave up 3 bases and V 5 bases, and 11 bases lay outside the gene matches. Germline V lookup: CDR1 LNHDA, CDR2 SQIVND (reference sequence). CDR3 loop: CASSSPMGQGNYEQYF. For the CDR3, the DNA is TGTGCCAGTAGTTCGCCCATGGGACAGGGCAACTACGAGCAGTACTTC.

The chain has TRBV7-9 and TRBJ2-1; the match to TRBD2 covers 9 bases. With V trimmed by 0 bases and J by 4 bases, 4 bases remained unmatched. CDR1 and CDR2 (germline): SEHNR, FQNEAQ (reference sequence). The CDR3 runs to 16 residues. CDR3 nucleotides: TGTGCCAGCAGCTTAGCCGGGACTAGCAGTTACAATGAGCAGTTCTTC. As protein: CASSLAGTSSYNEQFF. The whole variable domain, remainder taken from reference TRBV7-9 and TRBJ2-1, is DTGVSQNPRHKITKRGQNVTFRCDPISEHNRLYWYRQTLGQGPEFLTYFQNEAQLEKSRLLSDRFSAERPKGSFSTLEIQRTEQGDSAMYLCASSLAGTSSYNEQFFGPGTRLTVL.

The V call is TRBV2, the J call TRBJ1-4; TRBD1 aligns across 9 bases. Trimming cost V 10 bases and J 4 bases; bases outside gene matches: 10. The CDR3 is 15 residues long. CDR1 and CDR2 (germline): SNHLY, FYNNEI. This CDR3 reads CATTTGGSYNEKLFF. CDR3 coding DNA: TGTGCCACCACCACAGGGGGCTCCTATAATGAAAAACTGTTTTTT. Using reference TRBV2 and TRBJ1-4 for the parts outside the CDR3, the full variable domain is EPEVTQTPSHQVTQMGQEVILRCVPISNHLYFYWYRQILGQKVEFLVSFYNNEISEKSEIFDDQFSVERPDGSNFTLKIRSTKLEDSAMYFCATTTGGSYNEKLFFGSGTQLSVL.

The J gene is TRBJ2-2, the V gene TRBV9; D gene uncertain. Trimming left V 4 bases short and J 6 bases short, with 10 bases between. The CDR3 is 13 residues long. Germline CDR1 is SGDLS and CDR2 is YYNGEE. The CDR3 DNA sequence: TGTGCCAGCAGCCTCCATTTAGCCGGGGAGCTGTTTTTT. The encoded protein is CASSLHLAGELFF.

The rearrangement links TRBV5-4 to TRBJ2-5; TRBD2 agrees at 10 bases. Germline lookup yields CDR1 SGHNT and CDR2 YYREEE (reference sequence). This CDR3 is 13 amino acids long. Trimming at V came to 5 bases and at J to 7 bases, leaving 5 bases not matched to a gene. The CDR3 protein is CASRGTSEGTQYF. In DNA form, the CDR3 reads TGTGCCAGCAGAGGGACTAGCGAGGGGACCCAGTACTTC.

J is TRBJ1-1 and V is TRBV29-1; possibly TRBD1 for D (6 bases). Between the trimmed V and J ends, which lost 7 bases and 1 base, there was a span of 13 bases. CDR3 length equals 13 residues. The germline CDR1 and CDR2 sequences are SQVTM and ANQGSEA. The CDR3 spells CSAEQGTNTEAFF. In nucleotides, the CDR3 is TGCAGCGCAGAACAGGGTACGAACACTGAAGCTTTCTTT.

The rearrangement joins TRBV27 to TRBJ1-2, with TRBD1 matching 7 bases. The germline V gene encodes CDR1 MNHEY and CDR2 SMNVEV (reference sequence). J lost 8 bases, V lost 10 bases, and 19 bases had no gene match. This CDR3 spans 15 amino acids. The CDR3 DNA is TGTGCCACTAAGTCAGGGGGTTCTACGCTCGGCGGCTACACCTTC. It yields the protein CATKSGGSTLGGYTF.

V and J are TRBV7-9 and TRBJ2-2; 9 bases line up with TRBD2. V shed 1 base, J shed 5 bases, and the junction held 5 bases outside the gene matches. This CDR3 region has 16 residues. Germline V gene data show CDR1 as SEHNR and CDR2 as FQNEAQ (reference sequence). CDR3 region: CASSLVAGANTGELFF. In nucleotides, the CDR3 is TGTGCCAGCAGCTTAGTAGCGGGAGCTAATACCGGGGAGCTGTTTTTT.

The V call is TRBV5-8, the J call TRBJ1-4; D perhaps matches TRBD1 (5 bases). This CDR3 is built from 15 residues. The V end was cut by 2 bases, the J end by 5 bases, with 13 bases between. Germline CDR1 reads SGHTS; CDR2 reads YDEGEE. CDR3 amino acids: CASSFGSGGNEKLFF. The CDR3 region has the DNA TGTGCCAGCAGCTTCGGCAGCGGGGGAAATGAAAAACTGTTTTTT.

The rearrangement links TRBV7-2 to TRBJ2-1; D uncertain. V was trimmed by 1 base and J by 4 bases, leaving 8 bases between them. Germline V gives CDR1 SGHTA, CDR2 FQGNSA. CDR3 length: 14 amino acids. CDR3 nucleotide sequence: TGTGCCAGCAGCTTAGACGACCGATACAATGAGCAGTTCTTC. This sequence encodes CASSLDDRYNEQFF.

The rearrangement joins TRBV6-5 to TRBJ1-1; 9 bases map to TRBD1. Losses at the gene ends were 3 bases for V and 1 base for J; bases not matched to a gene: 3. This CDR3 has 15 amino acids. Looked up from germline, CDR1 is MNHEY and CDR2 is SVGAGI. The CDR3 sequence is CASSYPGQGNTEAFF. Here the CDR3 DNA reads TGTGCCAGCAGTTATCCGGGACAGGGGAACACTGAAGCTTTCTTT.

This clone was observed a single time. V is TRBV11-2 and J is TRBJ2-3, with 7 bases lining up with TRBD2. CDR1 and CDR2 (germline): SGHAT, FQNNGV. The V gene end was trimmed by 2 bases and the J gene end by 1 base; junction bases not matched to a gene: 12. The CDR3 spans 18 residues. The CDR3 is CASSLIGFGGRGTDTQYF. The CDR3 region has the DNA TGTGCCAGCAGCTTAATTGGTTTTGGCGGGAGAGGCACAGATACGCAGTATTTT. Filled out from reference TRBV11-2 and TRBJ2-3, the complete variable domain reads EAGVAQSPRYKIIEKRQSVAFWCNPISGHATLYWYQQILGQGPKLLIQFQNNGVVDDSQLPKDRFSAERLKGVDSTLKIQPAKLEDSAVYLCASSLIGFGGRGTDTQYFGPGTRLTVL.

The chain combines TRBV6-4 with TRBJ2-3; the D is unclear. V was trimmed by 2 bases and J by 2 bases, leaving 8 bases between them. The CDR3 has 14 residues. In germline, CDR1 is MRHNA, CDR2 SNTAGT. The CDR3 sequence: CASSDRSFTDTQYF. The CDR3 coding sequence is TGTGCCAGCAGTGACAGGTCGTTCACAGATACGCAGTATTTT.

The chain is built from TRBV4-1 and TRBJ2-1; D not resolved. V was clipped by 0 bases and J by 9 bases, with 3 bases between them. Looked up from germline, CDR1 is MGHRA and CDR2 is YSYEKL. The CDR3 sequence is 11 residues long. The CDR3 DNA reads TGCGCCAGCAGCCAAGAGGGTGAGCAGTTCTTC. Its protein product is CASSQEGEQFF.

The sample holds a few counts of this clone. DNA of the CDR3: TGTGCCAGCAGCTTAGCTGGGTTCGGCAATCAGCCCCAGCATTTT. It encodes CASSLAGFGNQPQHF. The rearrangement links TRBV7-2 to TRBJ1-5; D ambiguous. The germline CDR1 and CDR2 sequences are SGHTA and FQGNSA. The CDR3 has 15 residues. Trimming took 0 bases from V and 2 from J, leaving 8 bases between them.

The V and J genes are TRBV5-1 and TRBJ1-4; possible D gene TRBD1, 5 bases. The CDR3 sequence is 14 residues long. V dropped 4 bases and J dropped 8 bases, with 15 bases sitting between them. The germline CDR1 and CDR2 sequences are SGHRS and YFSETQ. The CDR3 reads CASSVRGAAEKLFF. Written as DNA, the CDR3 is TGCGCCAGCAGCGTTCGCGGGGCTGCGGAAAAACTGTTTTTT.

V and J are TRBV29-1 and TRBJ2-1; 10 bases are a match to TRBD2. The germline V gene encodes CDR1 SQVTM and CDR2 ANQGSEA. The CDR3 totals 14 residues. With V trimmed by 3 bases and J by 6 bases, 5 bases remained unmatched. DNA of the CDR3: TGCAGCGTTGAGACTGCTAGCGGGAGCAATGAGCAGTTCTTC. Residues: CSVETASGSNEQFF.

The V gene is TRBV18, the J gene TRBJ2-3, with 8 bases that match TRBD2. Trimming cost V 3 bases and J 1 base; bases outside gene matches: 6. Germline V gene lookup returns CDR1 KGHSH and CDR2 LQKENI. The CDR3 has 16 residues. The CDR3 sequence is CASSPLGRGGTDTQYF. CDR3 nucleotides: TGTGCCAGCTCACCCCTCGGGAGGGGGGGCACAGATACGCAGTATTTT. The entire variable domain, with the rest obtained from reference TRBV18 and TRBJ2-3, is as follows: NAGVMQNPRHLVRRRGQEARLRCSPMKGHSHVYWYRQLPEEGLKFMVYLQKENIIDESGMPKERFSAEFPKEGPSILRIQQVVRGDSAAYFCASSPLGRGGTDTQYFGPGTRLTVL.

This clone appeared a few times. The gene calls are TRBV4-1 and TRBJ2-2, with D possibly TRBD1 on 6 matching bases. This CDR3 has 14 residues. Germline V gives CDR1 MGHRA, CDR2 YSYEKL. V was trimmed by 3 bases and J by 4 bases, leaving 9 bases between them. CDR3: CASSHNRVTGELFF. CDR3 sequence (DNA): TGCGCCAGCAGCCACAACAGGGTCACCGGGGAGCTGTTTTTT.

The rearrangement uses TRBV30 and TRBJ2-7, with D perhaps given as TRBD1 or TRBD2 (5 bases each). Trimming removed 4 bases from V and 12 bases from J, with 16 bases in between. Looked up from germline, CDR1 is GTSNPN and CDR2 is SVGIG (reference sequence). The CDR3 extends over 11 amino acids. The CDR3 DNA follows: TGTGCCTGGAACCGGGACGCAGAAGGGTACTTC. Translated: CAWNRDAEGYF. Full variable domain (missing parts from reference TRBV30 and TRBJ2-7): SQTIHQWPATLVQPVGSPLSLECTVEGTSNPNLYWYRQAAGRGLQLLFYSVGIGQISSEVPQNLSASRPQDRQFILSSKKLLLSDSGFYLCAWNRDAEGYFGPGTRLTVT.

The CDR3 coding sequence is TGTGCCAGCAGGCACGCGAGCGGGGCTCGGACTGAAGCTTTCTTT. Residues: CASRHASGARTEAFF. The rearrangement uses TRBV5-6 and TRBJ1-1; a possible D gene is TRBD1 (5 bases). V was shortened by 5 bases and J by 5 bases, with 19 bases between the two germline ends. The CDR3 has 15 residues. Per germline, CDR1 SGHDT and CDR2 YYEEEE.

The chain recombines TRBV6-1 with TRBJ1-1; D remains ambiguous. The CDR3 contains 11 residues. Trimming shortened V by 3 bases and J by 7 bases, and 6 bases separated the two germline ends. Germline V gene lookup returns CDR1 MNHNS and CDR2 SASEGT. CDR3 loop: CASSERYEAFF. The DNA of the CDR3 is TGTGCCAGCAGTGAGAGGTATGAAGCTTTCTTT.

V is TRBV5-6 and J is TRBJ1-2, with D tentatively TRBD1 (6 bases). The CDR3 is 18 residues long. Trimming cost V 1 base and J 2 bases, with 21 bases left between them. The germline gives CDR1 SGHDT, CDR2 YYEEEE. CDR3 sequence: CASSLSVRRLGANYGYTF. The CDR3 DNA sequence: TGTGCCAGCAGCTTGAGTGTTCGTCGCCTGGGGGCGAACTATGGCTACACCTTC.